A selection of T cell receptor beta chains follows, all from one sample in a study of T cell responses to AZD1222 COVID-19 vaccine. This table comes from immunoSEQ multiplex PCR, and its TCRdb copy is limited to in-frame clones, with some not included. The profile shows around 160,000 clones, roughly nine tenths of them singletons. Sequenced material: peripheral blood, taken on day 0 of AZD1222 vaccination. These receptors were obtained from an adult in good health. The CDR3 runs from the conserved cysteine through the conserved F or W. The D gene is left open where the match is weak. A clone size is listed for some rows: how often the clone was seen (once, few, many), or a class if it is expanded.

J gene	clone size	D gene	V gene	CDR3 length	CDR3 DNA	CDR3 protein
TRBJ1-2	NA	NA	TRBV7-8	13	TGTGCCAGCACCATCGGGGGGGAGTGGGGCTACACCTTC	CASTIGGEWGYTF
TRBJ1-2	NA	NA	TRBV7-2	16	TGTGCCAGCAGCTTTAGGGCCGGAGGGGTGAACTATGGCTACACCTTC	CASSFRAGGVNYGYTF
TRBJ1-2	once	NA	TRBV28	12	TGTGCCAGCAGTTTACAACTCTATGGCTACACCTTC	CASSLQLYGYTF
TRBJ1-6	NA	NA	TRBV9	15	TGTGCCAGCAGCGTAGGAGGGACACGCAGGGCACCCCTCCACTTT	CASSVGGTRRAPLHF
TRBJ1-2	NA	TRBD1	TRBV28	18	TGTGCCAGCAGTCCAGGGGGTGGGGGACAGGTGGCGGTTTATGGCTACACCTTC	CASSPGGGGQVAVYGYTF
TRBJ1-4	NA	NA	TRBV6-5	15	TGTGCCAGCAGTTACAGGGGATTGGTGGGTGAAAAACTGTTTTTT	CASSYRGLVGEKLFF
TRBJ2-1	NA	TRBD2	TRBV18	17	TGTGCCAGCTCACCGCGGACTAGCGGTATCTCCTACAATGAGCAGTTCTTC	CASSPRTSGISYNEQFF
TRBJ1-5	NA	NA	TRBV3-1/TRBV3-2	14	TGTGCCAGCAGCCAAGACGCGCGCCCGCAGCCCCAGCATTTT	CASSQDARPQPQHF
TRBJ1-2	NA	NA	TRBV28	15	TGTGCCAGCAGACGTCTGGCCATTTCGGACTATGGCTACACCTTC	CASRRLAISDYGYTF
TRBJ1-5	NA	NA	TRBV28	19	TGTGCCAGCAGTTTTTACGGACTAAGGGTTATGGAGAGCAATCAGCCCCAGCATTTT	CASSFYGLRVMESNQPQHF
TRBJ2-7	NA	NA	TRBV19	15	TGTGCCAGTAGTATCGGGGCAGGGTTACTCTCCGAGCAGTACTTC	CASSIGAGLLSEQYF
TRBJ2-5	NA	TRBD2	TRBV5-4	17	TGTGCCAGCAGCCCTGGGACTAGCGGGAGGACCCAAGAGACCCAGTACTTC	CASSPGTSGRTQETQYF
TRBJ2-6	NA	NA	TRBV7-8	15	TGTGCCAGCAGCTTATCCCCCTCTGGGGCCAACGTCCTGACTTTC	CASSLSPSGANVLTF
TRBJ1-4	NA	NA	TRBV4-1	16	TGCGCCAGCAGCCAGGCCGACGGTACAACTAATGAAAAACTGTTTTTT	CASSQADGTTNEKLFF
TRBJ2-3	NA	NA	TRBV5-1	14	TGCGCCAGCAGCTTGGCCTTGGGGACAGATACGCAGTATTTT	CASSLALGTDTQYF
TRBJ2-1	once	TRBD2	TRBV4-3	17	TGCGCCAGCAGCCAAGAAGTTCGCACTAGCGGGCGCAATGAGCAGTTCTTC	CASSQEVRTSGRNEQFF
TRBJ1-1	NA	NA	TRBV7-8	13	TGTGCCAGCAGCCGGACAGTCAACACTGAAGCTTTCTTT	CASSRTVNTEAFF
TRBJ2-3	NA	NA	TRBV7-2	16	TGTGCCAGCAGCCCAGGCGCCCTAAAGGGAACAGATACGCAGTATTTT	CASSPGALKGTDTQYF
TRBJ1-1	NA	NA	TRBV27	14	TGTGCCAGCAGTTTTGTGTCTATGAACACTGAAGCTTTCTTT	CASSFVSMNTEAFF
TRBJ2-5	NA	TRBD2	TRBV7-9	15	TGTGCCAGCAGCTTAGGTAGCGGGACCCAAGAGACCCAGTACTTC	CASSLGSGTQETQYF
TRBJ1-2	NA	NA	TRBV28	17	TGTGCCAGCAGTTTATTTTGGGGGCCCTTAGCTAACTATGGCTACACCTTC	CASSLFWGPLANYGYTF
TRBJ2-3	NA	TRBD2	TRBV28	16	TGTGCCAGCTCCCCCTCAGCGAGCGGGAGTCCCGATACGCAGTATTTT	CASSPSASGSPDTQYF
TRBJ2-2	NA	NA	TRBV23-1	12	TGCGCCAGCAGGCACGTCACCGGGGAGCTGTTTTTT	CASRHVTGELFF
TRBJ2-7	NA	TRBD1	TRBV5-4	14	TGTGCCAGCAGCTCCGGGACAGACTCCTACGAGCAGTACTTC	CASSSGTDSYEQYF
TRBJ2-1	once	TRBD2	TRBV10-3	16	TGTGCCATCAGTGGGGGCGGGAGCGTCGGATACAATGAGCAGTTCTTC	CAISGGGSVGYNEQFF
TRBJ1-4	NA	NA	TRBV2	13	TGTGCCAGCAGAACAGGGATTGGTGAAAAACTGTTTTTT	CASRTGIGEKLFF
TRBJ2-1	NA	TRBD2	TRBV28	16	TGTGCCAGCAGTCCCTACGGGACTAGCGGCCGGAATGAGCAGTTCTTC	CASSPYGTSGRNEQFF
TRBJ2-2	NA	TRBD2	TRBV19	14	TGTGCCAGTAGTATAGGCGGGAGGGGCGGGGAGCTGTTTTTT	CASSIGGRGGELFF
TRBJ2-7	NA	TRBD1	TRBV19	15	TGTGCCAGTAGTATTTATCACAGGGGGACCTACGAGCAGTACTTC	CASSIYHRGTYEQYF
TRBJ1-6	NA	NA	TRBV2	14	TGTGCCAGCAAGAACAGGGTATCTGGATCACCCCTCCACTTT	CASKNRVSGSPLHF
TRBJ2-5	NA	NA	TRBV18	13	TGTGCCAGCTCACCCGGTCGACAAGAGACCCAGTACTTC	CASSPGRQETQYF
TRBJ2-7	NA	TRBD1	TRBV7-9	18	TGTGCCAGCAGCTTGCGTCCCCCAGGGACAGGGGAGGCCTACGAGCAGTACTTC	CASSLRPPGTGEAYEQYF
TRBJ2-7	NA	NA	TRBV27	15	TGTGCCAGCAGCCAACTCGGACTGACCCACCGCGAGCAGTACTTC	CASSQLGLTHREQYF
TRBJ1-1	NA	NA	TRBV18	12	TGTGCCAGCTCACGAGGGGGCACTGAAGCTTTCTTT	CASSRGGTEAFF
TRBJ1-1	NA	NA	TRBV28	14	TGTGCCAGCAGCCAGGCGGGGGTATGGGCTGAAGCTTTCTTT	CASSQAGVWAEAFF
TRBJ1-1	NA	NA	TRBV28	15	TGTGCCAGCAGCACCCCCGGGAATATGAACACTGAAGCTTTCTTT	CASSTPGNMNTEAFF
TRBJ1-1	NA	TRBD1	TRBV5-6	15	TGTGCCAGCAGCTTACAGGGGGCTCCGAACACTGAAGCTTTCTTT	CASSLQGAPNTEAFF
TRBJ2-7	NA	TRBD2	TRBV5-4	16	TGTGCCAGCAGCCCTGGGACTAGCGGAGGTCCCTACGAGCAGTACTTC	CASSPGTSGGPYEQYF
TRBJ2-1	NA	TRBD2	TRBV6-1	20	TGTGCCAGCAGTGAGACTTTTAGCGGGAGGGCCCGCAGCTCCTACAATGAGCAGTTCTTC	CASSETFSGRARSSYNEQFF
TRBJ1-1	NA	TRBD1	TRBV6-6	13	TGTGCCAGCAGCCGAGACTTTCAGGGGGGGGCTTTCTTT	CASSRDFQGGAFF
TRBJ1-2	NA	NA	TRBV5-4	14	TGTGCCAGCAGGAAGGGGGGGGACTTCTATGGCTACACCTTC	CASRKGGDFYGYTF
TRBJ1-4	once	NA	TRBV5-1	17	TGCGCCAGCAGCTTGGGCGGAGGGGTGCTGACTAATGAAAAACTGTTTTTT	CASSLGGGVLTNEKLFF
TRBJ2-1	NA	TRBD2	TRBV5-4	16	TGTGCCAGCAGCCCGGCTGGGACTAGCGGGGGAGGTGAGCAGTTCTTC	CASSPAGTSGGGEQFF
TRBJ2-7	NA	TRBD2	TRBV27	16	TGTGCCAGCAGTTCCGGTAGTAGCGGGAGGGCCTACGAGCAGTACTTC	CASSSGSSGRAYEQYF
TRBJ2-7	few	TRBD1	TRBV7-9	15	TGTGCCAGCAGCTTCCCGGGACAGGGAGGGTACGAGCAGTACTTC	CASSFPGQGGYEQYF
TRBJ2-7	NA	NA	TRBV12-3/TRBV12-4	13	TGTGCCAGCAGTAGATTACAGGGTTACGAGCAGTACTTC	CASSRLQGYEQYF
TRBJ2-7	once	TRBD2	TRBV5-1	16	TGCGCCAGCAGCTGGACCCTAGCGGGAGGATCCTACGAGCAGTACTTC	CASSWTLAGGSYEQYF
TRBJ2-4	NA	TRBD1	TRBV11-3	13	TGTGCCAGCAGGATTGACAGGGGTAACATTCAGTACTTC	CASRIDRGNIQYF
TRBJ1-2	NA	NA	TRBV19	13	TGTGCCAGTAGTATAGATCGGAACCCTGGCTACACCTTC	CASSIDRNPGYTF
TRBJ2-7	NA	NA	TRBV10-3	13	TGTGCCATCAACGGCGGATTCCCCTACGAGCAGTACTTC	CAINGGFPYEQYF
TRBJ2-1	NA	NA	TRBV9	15	TGTGCCAGCAGCGTAGACAGCGGGTCACACAATGAGCAGTTCTTC	CASSVDSGSHNEQFF
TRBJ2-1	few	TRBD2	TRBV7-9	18	TGTGCCAGCAGCACACGGGCCGCTGGGCTAGCGGGGTTCAGGGAGCAGTTCTTC	CASSTRAAGLAGFREQFF
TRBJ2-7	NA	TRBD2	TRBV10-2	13	TGCGCCATCAGGACTAGCGGGAGAGGCGAGCAGTACTTC	CAIRTSGRGEQYF
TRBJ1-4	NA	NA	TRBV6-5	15	TGTGCCAGCAGCTCACGTGGGGCAACTAATGAAAAACTGTTTTTT	CASSSRGATNEKLFF